The clone carrying this T cell receptor beta chain has only a few counts. Its antigen is currently unknown. This specimen comes from a study of blood T cells in healthy people across ages. Whole-study results and caveats: The percentage of naive T cells correlated strongly with TCR beta diversity. Changes seen in expanded clonotypes were possibly confounded by donor CMV status left unknown.

Isolation recovered at least 6.5 million PBMCs from every sample. The authors ran a second PCR of 7 to 11 cycles using a sample-barcoded 5' primer and a J-beta primer mix. TCRdb re-called the 5' RACE reads with MiXCR, one entry per CDR3 protein. The sample consists of some 1.1 million distinct CDR3 sequences, around two fifths of them appearing once. This CDR3 is built from 14 residues. CDR1 is LGHDT, CDR2 YNNKEL, per germline (reference sequence). V was trimmed by 3 bases and J by 1 base, leaving 6 bases between them. The material sequenced was blood. The source is a man in his late teens or twenties in good health. This rearrangement joins TRBV3-1 to TRBJ1-4; tentative D call: TRBD1 (6 bases). This CDR3 reads CASSHRGTNEKLFF. DNA of the CDR3: TGTGCCAGCAGCCACAGGGGAACTAATGAAAAACTGTTTTTT.